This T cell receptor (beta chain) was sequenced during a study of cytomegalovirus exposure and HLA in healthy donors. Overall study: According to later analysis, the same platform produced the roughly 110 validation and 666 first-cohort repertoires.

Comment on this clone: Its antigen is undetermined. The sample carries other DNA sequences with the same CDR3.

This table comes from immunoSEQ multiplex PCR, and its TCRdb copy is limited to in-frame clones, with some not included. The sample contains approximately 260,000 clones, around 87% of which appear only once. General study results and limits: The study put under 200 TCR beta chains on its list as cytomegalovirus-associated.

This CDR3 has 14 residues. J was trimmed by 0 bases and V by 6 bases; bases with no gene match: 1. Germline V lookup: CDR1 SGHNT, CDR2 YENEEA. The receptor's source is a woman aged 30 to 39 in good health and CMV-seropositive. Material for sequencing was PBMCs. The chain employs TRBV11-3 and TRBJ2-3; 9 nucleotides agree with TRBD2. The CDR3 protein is CASSLAGSTDTQYF. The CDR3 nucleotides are TGTGCCAGCAGTCTAGCGGGGAGCACAGATACGCAGTATTTT. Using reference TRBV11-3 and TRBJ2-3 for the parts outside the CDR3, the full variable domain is EAGVVQSPRYKIIEKKQPVAFWCNPISGHNTLYWYLQNLGQGPELLIRYENEEAVDDSQLPKDRFSAERLKGVDSTLKIQPAELGDSAVYLCASSLAGSTDTQYFGPGTRLTVL.